One sample yielded the 10 T cell receptor beta chains listed below, sequenced in a study of blood T cell repertoires in COVID-19. Using immunoSEQ multiplex PCR, the repertoire was profiled, and TCRdb retains in-frame clones only, with some absent. The sample lists 350,000 to 550,000 clones, 75% to 90% occurring once. The sample taken for sequencing was PBMCs or T cells enriched from blood (not recorded which). Source of these receptors: a young man who had recovered from COVID-19.

The chain has TRBV6-5 and TRBJ1-5; tentative D call: TRBD1 (6 bases). The CDR3 extends over 15 amino acids. Germline V gene sequence: CDR1 MNHEY, CDR2 SVGAGI. V lost 5 bases and J 6 bases, leaving 17 bases between the germline ends. CDR3 protein: CASSPRGEGSQPQHF. The DNA of the CDR3 is TGTGCCAGCAGTCCCAGGGGTGAAGGAAGTCAGCCCCAGCATTTT.

J is TRBJ2-7 and V is TRBV28, with TRBD2 matching over 12 bases. The CDR3 consists of 16 residues. V dropped 4 bases and J dropped 3; count of bases not matched to a gene: 7. The germline gives CDR1 MDHEN, CDR2 SYDVKM. The CDR3 spells CASSSMTSGSLYEQYF. The DNA of the CDR3 is TGTGCCAGCAGTTCCATGACTAGCGGGAGTCTCTACGAGCAGTACTTC.

This chain links TRBV18 with TRBJ1-3; D gene unclear. Looked up from germline, CDR1 is KGHSH and CDR2 is LQKENI. The CDR3 length is 14 residues. V was pared by 0 bases and J by 2 bases, with 5 bases between. DNA for the CDR3: TGTGCCAGCTCACCACCAGCGGCTGGAAACACCATATATTTT. Amino acid sequence: CASSPPAAGNTIYF.

The J gene is TRBJ2-7, the V gene TRBV30; D perhaps matches TRBD2 (7 bases). V shed 4 bases and J shed 6 bases, with 40 bases lying between them. This CDR3 has 21 amino acids. Germline values: CDR1 GTSNPN, CDR2 SVGIG (reference sequence). The CDR3 protein is CAWIPEPGDTWGLAVPTEQYF. In DNA, the CDR3 is TGTGCCTGGATCCCCGAACCCGGGGACACTTGGGGTCTAGCGGTACCTACCGAGCAGTACTTC.

About this clone: Within the sample, other DNA sequences also encode this same CDR3. The chain combines TRBV5-1 with TRBJ2-5, with 7 nucleotides matching TRBD2. From germline, CDR1 is SGHRS and CDR2 YFSETQ. This CDR3 is 14 amino acids long. With V trimmed by 0 bases and J by 4 bases, 3 bases remained unmatched. As DNA, the CDR3 is TGCGCCAGCAGCTTGGTGGGAGGGCTAGAGACCCAGTACTTC. The encoded protein is CASSLVGGLETQYF.

The V call is TRBV11-3, the J call TRBJ2-2, with 10 nucleotides matching TRBD1. Germline CDR1 is SGHNT and CDR2 is YENEEA. The CDR3 is made up of 14 amino acids. V shed 5 bases, J shed 7 bases, and the junction held 4 bases outside the gene matches. The CDR3 loop is CASSADRGGGELFF. CDR3 DNA: TGTGCCAGCAGCGCGGACAGGGGGGGCGGGGAGCTGTTTTTT.

This clone was seen only once. V and J are TRBV2 and TRBJ1-3; D perhaps matches TRBD1 (6 bases). The CDR3 consists of 13 residues. Germline-derived CDR1 and CDR2 are SNHLY and FYNNEI. Trimming shortened V by 7 bases and J by 7 bases, and 14 bases separated the two germline ends. CDR3 sequence reads: CASIYRGSNTIYF. The CDR3 DNA reads TGTGCCAGCATCTATAGGGGGTCGAACACCATATATTTT.

DNA of the CDR3: TGTGCCAGCAGCCAATTCGCGGAGTACAATGAGCAGTTCTTC. This gives the protein CASSQFAEYNEQFF. This sequence joins TRBV4-2 and TRBJ2-1; D is unclear. V lost 2 bases, J lost 4 bases, and 9 bases lay in between. Germline V gene data show CDR1 as LGHNA and CDR2 as YNFKEQ. CDR3 length: 14 residues.

V gene TRBV3-1 (or the pseudogene TRBV3-2) combines with J gene TRBJ1-2; perhaps TRBD1 as D (5 bases). The V gene lost 0 bases and the J gene lost 8 bases, with 7 bases spanning the gap. CDR3 length equals 12 residues. Germline CDR1 and CDR2: LGHDT and YNNKEL (reference sequence). The CDR3 reads CASSQDHRGYTF. The CDR3 DNA reads as TGTGCCAGCAGCCAAGATCACAGGGGCTACACCTTC.

This clone came up once. The V and J genes are TRBV30 and TRBJ2-3; D is perhaps TRBD2 (6 bases). Per the germline V gene, CDR1 is GTSNPN and CDR2 is SVGIG (reference sequence). Trimming pared 0 bases from V and 4 bases from J, leaving 8 bases between. The CDR3 is made up of 13 amino acids. CDR3 sequence reads: CAWSVGGSDTQYF. CDR3 bases: TGTGCCTGGAGTGTTGGGGGGTCAGATACGCAGTATTTT.